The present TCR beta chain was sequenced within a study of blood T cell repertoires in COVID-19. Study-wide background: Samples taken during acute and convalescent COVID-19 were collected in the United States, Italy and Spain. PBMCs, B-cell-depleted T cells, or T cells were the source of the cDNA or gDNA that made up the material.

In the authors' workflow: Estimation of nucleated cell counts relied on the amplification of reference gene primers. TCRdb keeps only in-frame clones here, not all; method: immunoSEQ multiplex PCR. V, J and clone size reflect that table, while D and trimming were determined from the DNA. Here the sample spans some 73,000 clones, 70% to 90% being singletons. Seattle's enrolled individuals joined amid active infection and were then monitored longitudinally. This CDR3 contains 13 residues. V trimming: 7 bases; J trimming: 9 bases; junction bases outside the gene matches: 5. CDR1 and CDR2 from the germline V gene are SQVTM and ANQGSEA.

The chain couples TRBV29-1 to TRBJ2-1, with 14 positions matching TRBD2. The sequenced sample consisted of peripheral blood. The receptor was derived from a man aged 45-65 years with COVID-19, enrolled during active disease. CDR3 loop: CSEGLAGAGEQFF. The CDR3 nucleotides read TGCAGCGAGGGACTAGCGGGAGCTGGTGAGCAGTTCTTC.